The present entry profiles one T cell receptor (beta chain) with its context. These data are taken from a study of cytomegalovirus exposure and HLA in healthy donors. Researchers ran the PCR with 60 Vbeta and 13 Jbeta primers. This table comes from immunoSEQ multiplex PCR, and its TCRdb copy is limited to in-frame clones, with some not included. The data show about 140,000 clones, with approximately 80% seen just once and roughly 1.9% held by the top ten. This sequence originates from a man aged 35 to 55 in good health and CMV-seronegative. The specimen sequenced was PBMCs.

The CDR3 sequence: CASRREGAGANVLTF. CDR3 DNA: TGTGCCAGCAGAAGAGAGGGAGCCGGGGCCAACGTCCTGACTTTC. The chain combines TRBV28 with TRBJ2-6; tentative D call: TRBD2 (5 bases). Trimming cost V 6 bases and J 4 bases, with 13 bases left between them. Germline V gene lookup returns CDR1 MDHEN and CDR2 SYDVKM. The CDR3 totals 15 residues.